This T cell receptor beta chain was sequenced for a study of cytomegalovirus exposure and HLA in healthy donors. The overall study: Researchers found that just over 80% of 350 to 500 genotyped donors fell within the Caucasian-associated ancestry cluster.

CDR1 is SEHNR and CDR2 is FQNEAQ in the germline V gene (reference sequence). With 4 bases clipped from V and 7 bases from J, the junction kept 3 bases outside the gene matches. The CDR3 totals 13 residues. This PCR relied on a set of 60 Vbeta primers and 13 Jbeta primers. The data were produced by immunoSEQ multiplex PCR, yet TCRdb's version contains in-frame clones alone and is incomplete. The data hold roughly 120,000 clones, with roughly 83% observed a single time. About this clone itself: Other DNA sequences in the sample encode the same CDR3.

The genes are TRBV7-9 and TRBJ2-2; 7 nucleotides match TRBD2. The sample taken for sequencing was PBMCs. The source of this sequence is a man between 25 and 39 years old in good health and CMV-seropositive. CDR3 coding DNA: TGTGCCAGCAGCTCGGGGGGAAGCGGGGAGCTGTTTTTT. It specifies CASSSGGSGELFF. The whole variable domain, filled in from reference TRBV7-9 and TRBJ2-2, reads DTGVSQNPRHKITKRGQNVTFRCDPISEHNRLYWYRQTLGQGPEFLTYFQNEAQLEKSRLLSDRFSAERPKGSFSTLEIQRTEQGDSAMYLCASSSGGSGELFFGEGSRLTVL.